This TCR beta chain is drawn from a study of blood T cell repertoires in COVID-19. Overall study context: COVID-19 samples, acute and convalescent, were from the United States, Italy and Spain. T cells, B-cell-depleted T cells, or PBMCs supplied cDNA or gDNA.

The germline gives CDR1 ENHRY, CDR2 SYGVKD. Trimming stripped 4 bases from V and 8 bases from J, with 13 bases between. The CDR3 has 13 amino acids. In the original processing: For nucleated cells, counts were estimated from reference gene primer amplification. TCRdb's table, derived via immunoSEQ multiplex PCR, lists solely in-frame clones and lacks some. Clone size and V and J calls were adopted from that table, with D and trimming inferred from the DNA. The table has some 150,000 clones, 82% seen once. What was sequenced was peripheral blood. The receptor comes from a woman older than 75 with acute or convalescent COVID-19. The V and J genes are TRBV10-3 and TRBJ2-3; the D gene is possibly TRBD1 (5 bases). CDR3 DNA sequence: TGTGCCATCAGTGCCCCCAGGGCCCGTACGCAGTATTTT. Encoded protein: CAISAPRARTQYF.